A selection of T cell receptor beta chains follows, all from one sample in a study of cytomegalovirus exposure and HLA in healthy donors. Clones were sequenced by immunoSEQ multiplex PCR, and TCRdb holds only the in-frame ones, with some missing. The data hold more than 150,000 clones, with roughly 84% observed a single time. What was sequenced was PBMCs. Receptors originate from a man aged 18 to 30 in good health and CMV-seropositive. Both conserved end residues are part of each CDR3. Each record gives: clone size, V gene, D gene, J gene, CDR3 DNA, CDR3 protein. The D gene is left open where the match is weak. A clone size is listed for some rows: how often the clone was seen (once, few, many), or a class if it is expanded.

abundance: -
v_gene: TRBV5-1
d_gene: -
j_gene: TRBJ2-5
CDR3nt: TGCGCCAGCAGCTTGGTTGGGAGTGGTCCGGAGACCCAGTACTTC
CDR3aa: CASSLVGSGPETQYF

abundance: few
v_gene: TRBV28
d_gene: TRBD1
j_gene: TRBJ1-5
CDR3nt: TGTGCCAGCAGTTTAGGACCGGACAGGGCGAGCAATCAGCCCCAGCATTTT
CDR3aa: CASSLGPDRASNQPQHF

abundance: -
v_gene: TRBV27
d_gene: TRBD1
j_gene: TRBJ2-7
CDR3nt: TGTGCCAGCAGTTTATCAGGGACAGGGGGCAGCTACGAGCAGTACTTC
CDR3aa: CASSLSGTGGSYEQYF

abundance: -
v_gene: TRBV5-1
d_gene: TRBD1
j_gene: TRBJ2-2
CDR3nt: TGCGCCAGCAGCTTATACGGGACAGGTAACACCGGGGAGCTGTTTTTT
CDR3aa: CASSLYGTGNTGELFF

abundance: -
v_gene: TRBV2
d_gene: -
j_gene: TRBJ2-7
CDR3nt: TGTGCCAGCGCTCCGGTCCCGCCCTACGAGCAGTACTTC
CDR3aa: CASAPVPPYEQYF

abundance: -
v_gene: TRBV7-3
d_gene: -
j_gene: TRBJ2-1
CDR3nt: TGTGCCAGCAGCTTACAGGTGCAGGGCGGTGAGCAGTTCTTC
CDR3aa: CASSLQVQGGEQFF

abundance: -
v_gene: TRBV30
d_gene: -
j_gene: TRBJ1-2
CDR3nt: TGTGCCTGGAGTGTGGGGGGATCCCTGGGCTACACCTTC
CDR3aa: CAWSVGGSLGYTF

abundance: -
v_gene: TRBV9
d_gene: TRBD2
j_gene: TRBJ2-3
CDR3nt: TGTGCCAGCAGCGAACTAGCGGGAAAGGATACGCAGTATTTT
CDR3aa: CASSELAGKDTQYF

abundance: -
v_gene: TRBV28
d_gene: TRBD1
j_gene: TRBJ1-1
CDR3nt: TGTGCCAGCAGTCCGGGGGGGCCACAGGGGTTCGGCACTGAAGCTTTCTTT
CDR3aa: CASSPGGPQGFGTEAFF

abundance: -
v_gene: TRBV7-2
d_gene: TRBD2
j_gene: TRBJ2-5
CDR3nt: TGTGCCAGTTGCTGGGCGGGAGGTCGGAGGGCAGAGACCCAGTACTTC
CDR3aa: CASCWAGGRRAETQYF

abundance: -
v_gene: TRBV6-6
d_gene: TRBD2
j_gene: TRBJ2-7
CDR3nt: TGTGCCAGCAGTTCGCCTAGCGGTTACGAGCAGTACTTC
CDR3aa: CASSSPSGYEQYF

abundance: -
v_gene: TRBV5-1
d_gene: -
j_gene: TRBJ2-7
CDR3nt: TGCGCCAGCAGCTTAGGGGGAACTTCCTACGAGCAGTACTTC
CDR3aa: CASSLGGTSYEQYF

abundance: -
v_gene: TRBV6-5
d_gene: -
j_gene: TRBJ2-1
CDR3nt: TGTGCCAGCAGTCCGGGAAAGCCTATGGATGAGCAGTTCTTC
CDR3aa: CASSPGKPMDEQFF

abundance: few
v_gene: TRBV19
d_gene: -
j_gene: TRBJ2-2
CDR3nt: TGTGCCAGTAGTCTCAGCGGCACCGGGGAGCTGTTTTTT
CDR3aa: CASSLSGTGELFF

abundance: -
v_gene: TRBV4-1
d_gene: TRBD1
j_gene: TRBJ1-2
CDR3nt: TGCGCCAGCAGCCAAGGGGGGACAGACGGCTACACCTTC
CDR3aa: CASSQGGTDGYTF

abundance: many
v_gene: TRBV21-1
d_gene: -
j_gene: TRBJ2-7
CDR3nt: TGTGCCAGCAGCAAGACAAGGACAGGGGACGGCGAGCAGTACTTC
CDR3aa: CASSKTRTGDGEQYF

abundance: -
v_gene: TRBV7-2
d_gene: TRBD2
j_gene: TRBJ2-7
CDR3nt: TGTGCCAGCAGCCCGCGGGGGGCGCAAAAGCAGTACTTC
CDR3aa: CASSPRGAQKQYF

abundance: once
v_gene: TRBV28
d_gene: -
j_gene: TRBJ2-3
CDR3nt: TGTGCCAGCAGTTTGGGGGCCCCAAGAGATACGCAGTATTTT
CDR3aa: CASSLGAPRDTQYF

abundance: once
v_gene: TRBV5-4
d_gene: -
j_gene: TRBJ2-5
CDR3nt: TGTGCCAGCAGCCAAGGACGAGGGGAGACCCAGTACTTC
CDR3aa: CASSQGRGETQYF

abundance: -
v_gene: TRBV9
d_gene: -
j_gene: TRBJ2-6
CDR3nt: TGTGCCAGCACTGACGCAGGATCCGGGGCCAACGTCCTGACTTTC
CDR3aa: CASTDAGSGANVLTF

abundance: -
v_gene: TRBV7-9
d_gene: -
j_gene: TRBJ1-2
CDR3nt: TGTGCCAGCAGCCCGCCGGGGAACTATGGCTACACCTTC
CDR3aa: CASSPPGNYGYTF

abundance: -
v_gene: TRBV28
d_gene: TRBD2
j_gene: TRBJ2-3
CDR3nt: TGTGCCAGCAGTTTATTACCGCTAGCGGGCAGAGATACGCAGTATTTT
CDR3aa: CASSLLPLAGRDTQYF

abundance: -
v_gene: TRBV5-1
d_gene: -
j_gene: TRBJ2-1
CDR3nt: TGCGCCAGCAGAAGCGGAGGGGGCTTGAATGATGAGCAGTTCTTC
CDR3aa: CASRSGGGLNDEQFF

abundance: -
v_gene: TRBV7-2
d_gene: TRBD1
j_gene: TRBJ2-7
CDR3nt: TGTGCCAGCAGCACCAGGACAGGGAGCTCCTACGAGCAGTACTTC
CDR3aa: CASSTRTGSSYEQYF

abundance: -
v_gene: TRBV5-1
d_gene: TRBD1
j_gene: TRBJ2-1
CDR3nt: TGCGCCAGCAGCGACTTACAGGGGGCCTACAATGAGCAGTTCTTC
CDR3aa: CASSDLQGAYNEQFF

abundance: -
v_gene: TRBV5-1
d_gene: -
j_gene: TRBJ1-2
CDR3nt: TGCGCCAGCAGCCCGGAGGGTGGAACCTACACCTTC
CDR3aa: CASSPEGGTYTF

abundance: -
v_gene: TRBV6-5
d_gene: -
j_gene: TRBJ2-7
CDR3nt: TGTGCCAGCAGCCGACAGACATCCTACGAGCAGTACTTC
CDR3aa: CASSRQTSYEQYF

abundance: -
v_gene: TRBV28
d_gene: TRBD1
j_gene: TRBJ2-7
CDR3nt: TGTGCCAGCAGTTCCTCCGGGACAGGGGCAGCCGAGCAGTACTTC
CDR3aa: CASSSSGTGAAEQYF

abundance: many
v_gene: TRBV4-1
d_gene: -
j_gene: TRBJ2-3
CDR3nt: TGCGCCAGCAGCTCCTACGATACGCAGTATTTT
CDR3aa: CASSSYDTQYF

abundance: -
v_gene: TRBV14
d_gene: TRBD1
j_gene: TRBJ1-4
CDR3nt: TGTGCCAGCAGCCGACAGGGGGCAACTAATGAAAAACTGTTTTTT
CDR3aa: CASSRQGATNEKLFF

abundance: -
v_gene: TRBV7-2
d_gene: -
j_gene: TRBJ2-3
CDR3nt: TGTGCCAGCAGCTTAGGAGTCGCGCGGTTCACAGATACGCAGTATTTT
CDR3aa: CASSLGVARFTDTQYF

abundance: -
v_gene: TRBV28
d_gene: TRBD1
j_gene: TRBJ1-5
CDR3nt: TGTGCCAGCAGTGAACACACCGGGACAGGGGATCAGCCCCAGCATTTT
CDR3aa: CASSEHTGTGDQPQHF

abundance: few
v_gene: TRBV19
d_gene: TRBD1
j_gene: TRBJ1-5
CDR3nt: TGTGCCAGTAACATTGTCGGGACAGGGATTGGGCAGCCCCAGCATTTT
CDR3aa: CASNIVGTGIGQPQHF

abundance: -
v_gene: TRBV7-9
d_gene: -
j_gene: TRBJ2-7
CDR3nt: TGTGCCAGCAGCTTATCTCTCCCGTACGAGCAGTACTTC
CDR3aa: CASSLSLPYEQYF

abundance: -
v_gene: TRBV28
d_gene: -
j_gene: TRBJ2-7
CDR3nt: TGTGCCAGCAGTGCGAGTCGGGGGGCAGGGTCCTACGAGCAGTACTTC
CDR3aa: CASSASRGAGSYEQYF

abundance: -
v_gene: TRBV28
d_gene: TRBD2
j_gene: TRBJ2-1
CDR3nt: TGTGCCAGCAGTTTATCCGGGAGGGTATTCAATGAGCAGTTCTTC
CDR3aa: CASSLSGRVFNEQFF

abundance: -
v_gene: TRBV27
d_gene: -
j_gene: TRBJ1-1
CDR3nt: TGTGCCAGCATCTATAGAGGGGGAGGGACTGAAGCTTTCTTT
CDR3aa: CASIYRGGGTEAFF

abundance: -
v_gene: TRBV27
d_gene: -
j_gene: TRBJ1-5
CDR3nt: TGTGCCAGCAGTTTGGGTTGGGGAGGCAATCAGCCCCAGCATTTT
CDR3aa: CASSLGWGGNQPQHF

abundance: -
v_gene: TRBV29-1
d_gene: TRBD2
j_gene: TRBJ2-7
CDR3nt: TGCAGCGTTGAAGATCGGGGGGGCGGCTACGAGCAGTACTTC
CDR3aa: CSVEDRGGGYEQYF

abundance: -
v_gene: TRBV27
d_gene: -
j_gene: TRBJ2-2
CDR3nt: TGTGCCAGCAGTCTCTCGGGGGGCCGGGAGCTGTTTTTT
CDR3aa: CASSLSGGRELFF

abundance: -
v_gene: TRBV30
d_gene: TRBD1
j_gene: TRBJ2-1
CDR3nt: TGTGCCTGGAGTCCGGGACAGGGGAAGGATCCTGAGCAGTTCTTC
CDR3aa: CAWSPGQGKDPEQFF

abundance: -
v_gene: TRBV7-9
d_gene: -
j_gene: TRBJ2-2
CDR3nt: TGTGCCACCCTCTATGGGGGCGCGAACACCGGGGAGCTGTTTTTT
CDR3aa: CATLYGGANTGELFF

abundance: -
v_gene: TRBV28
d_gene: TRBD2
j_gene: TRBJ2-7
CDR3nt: TGTGCCAGCAGTCCCCTTCGCGGGGGAAACTCCTACGAGCAGTACTTC
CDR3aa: CASSPLRGGNSYEQYF

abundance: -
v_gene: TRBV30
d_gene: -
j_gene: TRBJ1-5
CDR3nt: TGTGCCTGGGGGGGAGGGAATCAGCCCCAGCATTTT
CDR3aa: CAWGGGNQPQHF

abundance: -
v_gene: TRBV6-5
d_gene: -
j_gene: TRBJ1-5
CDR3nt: TGTGCCAGCAGGACGACAGCCCGCAATCAGCCCCAGCATTTT
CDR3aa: CASRTTARNQPQHF

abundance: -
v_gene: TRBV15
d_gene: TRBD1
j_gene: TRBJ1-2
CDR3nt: TGTGCCACCAGCAGAGTTGGGACAGGGGGCGGGTATGGCTACACCTTC
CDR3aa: CATSRVGTGGGYGYTF

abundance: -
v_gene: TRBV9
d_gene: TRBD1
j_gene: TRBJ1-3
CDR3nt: TGTGCCAGCAGCGTCGACAGGGGGGATGGAAACACCATATATTTT
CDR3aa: CASSVDRGDGNTIYF

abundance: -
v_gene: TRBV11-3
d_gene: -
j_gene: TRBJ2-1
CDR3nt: TGTGCCAGCAGCCACTGGAAGGGGGACAATGAGCAGTTCTTC
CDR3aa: CASSHWKGDNEQFF

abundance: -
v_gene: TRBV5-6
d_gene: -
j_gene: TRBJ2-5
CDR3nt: TGTGCCAGCAGCTCGGACTTCCAAGAGACCCAGTACTTC
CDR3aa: CASSSDFQETQYF

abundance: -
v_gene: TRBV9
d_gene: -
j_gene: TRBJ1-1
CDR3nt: TGTGCCAGCAGCGTAGGTCAGGCCATGAACACTGAAGCTTTCTTT
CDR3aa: CASSVGQAMNTEAFF

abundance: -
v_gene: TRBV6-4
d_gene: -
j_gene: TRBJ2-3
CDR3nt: TGTGCCAGCAGTGACTCGGGGAGGAGCACAGATACGCAGTATTTT
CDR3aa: CASSDSGRSTDTQYF

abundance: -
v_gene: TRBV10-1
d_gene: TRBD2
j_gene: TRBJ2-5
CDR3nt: TGCGCCAGCAGCACGGCTAGCGGGAGAGAGACCCAGTACTTC
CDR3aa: CASSTASGRETQYF